One sample yielded the 29 T cell receptor beta chains listed below, sequenced in a study of blood T cell repertoires in COVID-19. The data were produced by immunoSEQ multiplex PCR, yet TCRdb's version contains in-frame clones alone and is incomplete. The data hold over 100,000 clones, with around 89% observed a single time. The sequenced sample consisted of peripheral blood. The receptors were sampled from a man in his sixties with COVID-19, enrolled during active disease.

To note about this clone: The missing conserved phenylalanine or tryptophan at the end of this CDR3 makes a read error likely. The DNA is omitted, as the CDR3 cannot be located on it reliably, and the CDR3 follows TCRdb's listing. The rearrangement uses TRBV27 and TRBJ1-1. Germline V lookup: CDR1 MNHEY, CDR2 SMNVEV (reference sequence). Including both end residues, the CDR3 is 10 amino acids long. CDR3 amino acids: CASSFDPGGG.

The genes are TRBV6-5 and TRBJ1-1, with D uncertain. Germline-derived CDR1 and CDR2 are MNHEY and SVGAGI. The CDR3 loop spans 13 amino acids. The V gene lost 7 bases and the J gene lost 2 bases, with 11 bases spanning the gap. Here the CDR3 DNA reads TGTGCCAGCATGGGAGAGAGAAACACTGAAGCTTTCTTT. Encoded protein: CASMGERNTEAFF.

The chain is built from TRBV6-5 and TRBJ1-3; D might be TRBD1 (6 bases). Germline V gives CDR1 MNHEY, CDR2 SVGAGI. This CDR3 is built from 15 residues. The ends were cut back, 8 bases at V and 4 bases at J, with 18 bases in the middle. The CDR3 coding sequence is TGTGCCAGCGGCGACCGAACAGGGTTGGGAAACACCATATATTTT. Translating it yields CASGDRTGLGNTIYF.

The V and J genes are TRBV19 and TRBJ1-4; D gene unclear. Germline V gene sequence: CDR1 LNHDA, CDR2 SQIVND (reference sequence). The CDR3 is made up of 14 amino acids. V gave up 3 bases and J gave up 0 bases, with 5 bases separating them. CDR3 in amino acids: CASSMSTTNEKLFF. CDR3 DNA: TGTGCCAGTAGTATGAGCACAACTAATGAAAAACTGTTTTTT.

The J gene is TRBJ2-5, the V gene TRBV13; D uncertain. The CDR3 consists of 13 residues. Trimming stripped 5 bases from V and 7 bases from J, with 14 bases between. Germline CDR1 reads PRHDT; CDR2 reads FYEKMQ (reference sequence). CDR3 bases: TGTGCCAGCAGCACCACGACTGCGGCGACCCAGTACTTC. Its protein product is CASSTTTAATQYF.

CDR3 amino acids: CASSLEVGDIRGYTF. CDR3 sequence (DNA): TGTGCCAGCAGCTTGGAGGTGGGGGACATTAGAGGCTACACCTTC. The rearrangement links TRBV5-4 to TRBJ1-2, with D perhaps matching TRBD1 (6 bases). V gave up 0 bases and J gave up 8 bases, with 17 bases separating them. CDR1 is SGHNT and CDR2 is YYREEE in the germline V gene (reference sequence). The length of the CDR3 is 15 residues.

The rearrangement links TRBV9 to TRBJ1-1, with 8 bases matching TRBD1. The CDR3 totals 14 residues. After removal of 4 bases from V and 1 base from J, the junction contained 3 bases not matched to a gene. In germline, CDR1 is SGDLS, CDR2 YYNGEE. Here the CDR3 reads CASSPGGENTEAFF. CDR3 nucleotide sequence: TGTGCCAGCAGCCCAGGGGGCGAGAACACTGAAGCTTTCTTT.

The rearrangement links TRBV6-6 to TRBJ2-5; 7 bases agree with TRBD1. Trimming cost V 5 bases and J 2 bases; bases outside gene matches: 5. The CDR3 extends over 14 amino acids. Looked up from germline, CDR1 is MNHNY and CDR2 is SVGAGI (reference sequence). In DNA, the CDR3 is TGTGCCAGCAGTATCCCAGGGGGACAAGAGACCCAGTACTTC. It translates to CASSIPGGQETQYF.

The chain carries TRBV5-1 and TRBJ1-4; D unclear. Germline V gene lookup returns CDR1 SGHRS and CDR2 YFSETQ. This CDR3 has 15 amino acids. Trimming cost V 3 bases and J 2 bases, with 11 bases left between them. The CDR3 DNA is TGCGCCAGCAGCTCCTCGGGGTGGACTAATGAAAAACTGTTTTTT. It specifies CASSSSGWTNEKLFF.

This clone was counted only a few times. The rearrangement joins TRBV9 to TRBJ2-5, with D possibly matching TRBD2 (6 bases). The V and J ends lost 1 base and 5 bases respectively, with 15 bases between them. This CDR3 has 15 residues. CDR1 is SGDLS, CDR2 YYNGEE, per germline. This CDR3 is CASSVSGGRGETQYF. The CDR3, as DNA: TGTGCCAGCAGCGTATCTGGAGGGCGCGGGGAGACCCAGTACTTC.

The CDR3 coding sequence is TGCAGCGTTGCGGAGGGGCCCTACGAGCAGTACTTC. It translates to CSVAEGPYEQYF. V gene TRBV29-1 combines with J gene TRBJ2-7; TRBD2 might be the D (6 bases). CDR1 is SQVTM, CDR2 ANQGSEA, per germline. V shed 4 bases and J shed 2 bases, with 9 bases lying between them. This CDR3 comprises 12 residues.

The chain combines TRBV7-2 with TRBJ2-5, with a weak D call TRBD1 (6 bases). The CDR3 loop spans 15 amino acids. The germline gives CDR1 SGHTA, CDR2 FQGNSA. V was trimmed by 7 bases and J by 5 bases, leaving 20 bases between them. CDR3 in amino acids: CASTDRGTAGETQYF. The CDR3 nucleotides read TGTGCCAGCACCGATAGGGGGACCGCCGGGGAGACCCAGTACTTC.

The gene calls are TRBV9 and TRBJ1-2, with 7 bases fitting TRBD1. V dropped 0 bases and J dropped 2; count of bases not matched to a gene: 10. This CDR3 has 17 amino acids. The germline V gene encodes CDR1 SGDLS and CDR2 YYNGEE. CDR3 sequence: CASSVEGGTALNYGYTF. The DNA of the CDR3 is TGTGCCAGCAGCGTAGAGGGTGGGACAGCCTTAAACTATGGCTACACCTTC.

The genes are TRBV6-5 and TRBJ1-1; D is uncertain. V gave up 6 bases and J gave up 5 bases, with 19 bases separating them. The germline CDR1 and CDR2 sequences are MNHEY and SVGAGI. CDR3 length: 15 residues. CDR3 residues: CASRQISTPRTEAFF. For the CDR3, the DNA is TGTGCCAGCAGGCAAATTTCCACCCCACGGACTGAAGCTTTCTTT.

V usage is TRBV4-1 and J usage is TRBJ2-1, with 9 bases that match TRBD1. Germline V gives CDR1 MGHRA, CDR2 YSYEKL. V gave up 3 bases and J gave up 3 bases; unmatched junction bases: 3. CDR3 size: 15 residues. The CDR3 nucleotides read TGCGCCAGCAGCCAGGACAGGGGCCTCTACAATGAGCAGTTCTTC. Amino acids: CASSQDRGLYNEQFF.

The CDR3: CASSLGGTRNGYTF. The CDR3 DNA follows: TGTGCCAGCAGCCTCGGGGGGACCCGAAATGGCTACACCTTC. This chain uses TRBV11-2 with TRBJ1-2; possible D gene TRBD1, 5 bases. The V and J ends lost 5 bases and 6 bases respectively, with 16 bases between them. Per the germline V gene, CDR1 is SGHAT and CDR2 is FQNNGV. The CDR3 length is 14 residues.

The V call is TRBV6-2 or TRBV6-3, the J call TRBJ1-2, with 7 positions matching TRBD1. This CDR3 contains 15 residues. The V gene's germline CDR1 is MNHEY and CDR2 SVGEGT. V was pared by 3 bases and J by 7 bases, with 11 bases of the junction left unmatched. CDR3 residues: CASSYSRQGSIGYTF. The CDR3 DNA reads as TGTGCCAGCAGTTATTCAAGACAGGGTTCGATTGGCTACACCTTC.

The chain is built from TRBV15 and TRBJ1-5, with a possible D match to TRBD1 (5 bases). This CDR3 comprises 18 residues. Germline-derived CDR1 and CDR2 are LNHNV and YYDKDF (reference sequence). Trimming removed 3 bases from V and 1 base from J, with 19 bases in between. The CDR3 DNA follows: TGTGCCACCAGCAGCCCCTCGGGACTCGGGCAAAGCAATCAGCCCCAGCATTTT. Its translation: CATSSPSGLGQSNQPQHF.

The chain links TRBV19 to TRBJ1-6, with 9 bases aligning to TRBD1. Germline V lookup: CDR1 LNHDA, CDR2 SQIVND (reference sequence). The CDR3 contains 17 residues. V gave up 3 bases and J gave up 0 bases; unmatched junction bases: 3. The CDR3 DNA is TGTGCCAGTAGTATGCGGGACAGGGTCTCCTATAATTCACCCCTCCACTTT. It encodes CASSMRDRVSYNSPLHF.

The chain recombines TRBV7-8 with TRBJ2-1; TRBD1 agrees at 9 bases. Germline V lookup: CDR1 SGHVS, CDR2 FQNEAQ. The length of the CDR3 is 13 residues. The V and J ends lost 8 bases and 4 bases, in that order; junction bases with no gene match: 3. CDR3 region: CASEQGAYNEQFF. The DNA for the CDR3 is TGTGCCAGCGAACAGGGGGCTTACAATGAGCAGTTCTTC.

V and J are TRBV21-1 and TRBJ2-7; TRBD1 is taken as the D call from the table, unchecked against the DNA. TRBV21-1 is a pseudogene segment. CDR3 length: 14 amino acids. In DNA, the CDR3 is TGTGCCAGCAGCACCCGACAGGACTCCTACGAGCAGTACTTC. It codes for CASSTRQDSYEQYF.

V and J are TRBV20-1 and TRBJ1-5; 12 bases match TRBD1. Per the germline V gene, CDR1 is DFQATT and CDR2 is SNEGSKA (reference sequence). This CDR3 comprises 15 residues. With 3 bases clipped from V and 5 bases from J, the junction kept 5 bases outside the gene matches. CDR3 protein: CSASGTGGTHQPQHF. The CDR3, as DNA: TGCAGTGCTAGTGGGACAGGGGGCACGCATCAGCCCCAGCATTTT.

This clone was seen more than once but under ten times. The chain has TRBV11-2 and TRBJ2-2; D is undetermined. V gave up 4 bases and J gave up 7 bases, with 4 bases separating them. Per the germline V gene, CDR1 is SGHAT and CDR2 is FQNNGV. This CDR3 has 11 amino acids. CDR3 in DNA: TGTGCCAGCAGCTCCCGCGGGGAGCTGTTTTTT. It encodes CASSSRGELFF.

The count of this clone is one. The chain's CDR3 is CASSSSGETYGYTF. The DNA for the CDR3 is TGTGCCAGCAGTTCTAGCGGGGAGACTTATGGCTACACCTTC. This chain connects TRBV6-5 to TRBJ1-2, with D uncertain. This CDR3 region has 14 residues. Germline V gene lookup returns CDR1 MNHEY and CDR2 SVGAGI. Trimming removed 4 bases from V and 5 bases from J, with 14 bases in between.

This chain joins TRBV28 and TRBJ2-7, with unresolved D. CDR1 is MDHEN and CDR2 is SYDVKM in the germline V gene. The ends were cut back, 3 bases at V and 3 bases at J, with 9 bases in the middle. The CDR3 loop spans 13 amino acids. CDR3 protein: CASSFTGHYEQYF. The CDR3 DNA sequence: TGTGCCAGCAGTTTCACCGGTCACTACGAGCAGTACTTC. Full variable domain (outside the CDR3, taken from reference TRBV28 and TRBJ2-7): DVKVTQSSRYLVKRTGEKVFLECVQDMDHENMFWYRQDPGLGLRLIYFSYDVKMKEKGDIPEGYSVSREKKERFSLILESASTNQTSMYLCASSFTGHYEQYFGPGTRLTVT.

This clone showed up just a few times. The chain couples TRBV24-1 to TRBJ1-2; D gene uncertain. V lost 3 bases, J lost 5 bases, and 18 bases lay in between. CDR1 is KGHDR and CDR2 is SFDVKD in the germline V gene. The CDR3 loop spans 16 amino acids. Written as DNA, the CDR3 is TGTGCCACCAGTGATGAAAGAACCGGGAACCTTTATGGCTACACCTTC. It codes for CATSDERTGNLYGYTF.

The chain couples TRBV7-3 to TRBJ2-3; D is undetermined. V was cut by 8 bases and J by 5 bases, with 8 bases left in between. Germline V lookup: CDR1 SGHTA, CDR2 FQGTGA. CDR3 length equals 11 residues. The CDR3 bases are TGTGCCAGCGCGGAAGGAGATACGCAGTATTTT. Translated, it gives CASAEGDTQYF. Complete variable domain (other parts from reference TRBV7-3 and TRBJ2-3): GAGVSQTPSNKVTEKGKYVELRCDPISGHTALYWYRQSLGQGPEFLIYFQGTGAADDSGLPNDRFFAVRPEGSVSTLKIQRTERGDSAVYLCASAEGDTQYFGPGTRLTVL.

This chain links TRBV19 with TRBJ2-7, with D uncertain. V lost 5 bases to trimming and J lost 6 bases, with 11 bases between them. Germline V gives CDR1 LNHDA, CDR2 SQIVND (reference sequence). This CDR3 spans 12 amino acids. DNA of the CDR3: TGTGCCAGTAGTGCTCTCTTCGGCGAGCAGTACTTC. Its protein is CASSALFGEQYF.

A few counts support this clone. V gene TRBV6-5 combines with J gene TRBJ1-1, with D unresolved. This CDR3 spans 14 amino acids. CDR1 and CDR2 (germline): MNHEY, SVGAGI. V was cut by 8 bases and J by 0 bases, with 13 bases left in between. CDR3 region: CASEEGGMNTEAFF. The CDR3 DNA sequence: TGTGCCAGCGAGGAAGGAGGTATGAACACTGAAGCTTTCTTT.